This is a list of T cell receptor beta chains from one sample in a study of T cells after yellow fever vaccination. MiXCR was run by TCRdb on the 5' RACE reads, yielding one entry per CDR3 protein. The table shows roughly 120,000 distinct CDR3 sequences, with approximately 7% occurring only once. The starting material was CD4+ T cells sorted from PBMCs, obtained more than 8 days after the first yellow fever vaccination. Every receptor here comes from a man between 18 and 35 years old who received the YFV17D yellow fever vaccine. Both conserved end residues are part of each CDR3. The order of the fields is clone size, J gene, D gene, V gene, CDR3 DNA, CDR3 protein. The D gene is left open where the match is weak. Rows give clone size only sometimes, using once, few, many, or a class for an expanded clone.

many TRBJ2-3 TRBD2 TRBV20-1 TGCAGTGCCTCGGGACTAGCGGGGGCCACAGATACGCAGTATTTT CSASGLAGATDTQYF
many TRBJ2-5 NA TRBV9 TGTGCCAGCAGCGTAGGCCAGGGGGGGCAAGAGACCCAGTACTTC CASSVGQGGQETQYF
many TRBJ2-2 NA TRBV7-2 TGTGCCAGCAGCCTTTACACCGGGGAGCTGTTTTTT CASSLYTGELFF
NA TRBJ2-7 NA TRBV15 TGTGCCACAGCCCCCGGGCCCCGGCCAGGATACGAGCAGTACTTC CATAPGPRPGYEQYF
many TRBJ2-3 NA TRBV14 TGTGCCAGCAGCGGAGGGGGAGATACGCAGTATTTT CASSGGGDTQYF
many TRBJ2-1 NA TRBV12-3/TRBV12-4 TGTGCCAGCCTCTTCGGGATAGGTGGGGATGACAATGAGCAGTTCTTC CASLFGIGGDDNEQFF
many TRBJ1-3 TRBD1 TRBV7-9 TGTGCCAGCAGCTTAGTAGGGACAGCTGGAAACACCATATATTTT CASSLVGTAGNTIYF
many TRBJ2-7 NA TRBV10-1 TGCGCCAGCAGCCCGAGAGGCCCCCCCTACGAGCAGTACTTC CASSPRGPPYEQYF
few TRBJ2-3 NA TRBV5-4 TGTGCCAGCAGCGGAGCGGGTCTTAGCACAGATACGCAGTATTTT CASSGAGLSTDTQYF
many TRBJ2-7 NA TRBV20-1 TGCAGTGCAGGCGGACAGTGGGGTGAGCAGTACTTC CSAGGQWGEQYF
many TRBJ2-3 TRBD1 TRBV5-1 TGCGCCAGCAGCTTGGGACAGGGTGAGACAGATACGCAGTATTTT CASSLGQGETDTQYF
many TRBJ2-3 TRBD2 TRBV7-3 TGTGCCAGCAGCCAATATAGCGGGGGGGCAATATATACGCAGTATTTT CASSQYSGGAIYTQYF
NA TRBJ2-5 NA TRBV25-1 TGTGCCAGCAGTGAAAGGGGTGGTGGGGGGCGAGAGACCCAGTACTTC CASSERGGGGRETQYF
few TRBJ2-3 TRBD2 TRBV6-1 TGTGCCAGCAGTGGGCGGGGGGAAACAGATACGCAGTATTTT CASSGRGETDTQYF
NA TRBJ2-7 NA TRBV6-2/TRBV6-3 TGTGCCAGCAGCTTCCAGGGGACTCTCTCCTACGAGCAGTACTTC CASSFQGTLSYEQYF
many TRBJ2-2 NA TRBV3-1 TGTGCCAGCAGCCACGCCAGGGGACTTGGTTCGCACACCGGGGAGCTGTTTTTT CASSHARGLGSHTGELFF
many TRBJ2-5 NA TRBV5-1 TGCGCCAGCAGCGGGGGCGAGGGGATGGAGACCCAGTACTTC CASSGGEGMETQYF
many TRBJ1-3 TRBD1 TRBV4-2 TGTGCCAGCAGCCAAGACGGACAGGGCTTCTCTGGAAACACCATATATTTT CASSQDGQGFSGNTIYF
many TRBJ2-2 NA TRBV5-1 TGCGCCAGCAGCTTGGTAGGGGATCGCACCGGGGAGCTGTTTTTT CASSLVGDRTGELFF
many TRBJ2-3 TRBD2 TRBV11-2 TGTGCCAGCGCACTAGCGGGAACAGATACGCAGTATTTT CASALAGTDTQYF
many TRBJ1-6 NA TRBV11-2 TGTGCCAGCAGCTTAGGGGCACGAAGGGGTGGCCGCCTAAATTCACCCCTCCACTTT CASSLGARRGGRLNSPLHF
many TRBJ2-5 NA TRBV7-6 TGTGCCAGCAGCTCTCCCTCGGGCCAAGAGACCCAGTACTTC CASSSPSGQETQYF
many TRBJ2-2 NA TRBV27 TGTGCCAGCAGTTTCAGACTAGCCGGGGAGCTGTTTTTT CASSFRLAGELFF
NA TRBJ2-6 TRBD1 TRBV28 TGTGCCAGCAGTCGGGGACAGGGGAGCTCTGGGGCCAACGTCCTGACTTTC CASSRGQGSSGANVLTF
many TRBJ2-2 TRBD1 TRBV6-1 TGTGCCAGCATAAAAAACAGGGGGAACACCGGGGAGCTGTTTTTT CASIKNRGNTGELFF
many TRBJ1-1 NA TRBV6-5 TGTGCCAGCAGTTACTCAAAGGGGGGGGCCCACACTGAAGCTTTCTTT CASSYSKGGAHTEAFF
many TRBJ2-3 TRBD2 TRBV20-1 TGCAGTGCCCCAACGGGGCTAGCGGGGGGCAGGGGGAAAGATACGCAGTATTTT CSAPTGLAGGRGKDTQYF
many TRBJ1-4 TRBD1 TRBV6-2/TRBV6-3 TGTGCCAGCACGGGACAGGGGAATGAAAAACTGTTTTTT CASTGQGNEKLFF
many TRBJ1-5 TRBD1 TRBV7-3 TGTGCCAGCAGCTCGGGGACAGGGGGTCAGCCCCAGCATTTT CASSSGTGGQPQHF
few TRBJ1-1 NA TRBV6-2/TRBV6-3 TGTGCCAGCAGTTACCTCGGGGGGAACACTGAAGCTTTCTTT CASSYLGGNTEAFF
many TRBJ2-5 NA TRBV4-1 TGCGCCAGCAGCCTGGCGTCGGGGGAAGAGACCCAGTACTTC CASSLASGEETQYF
many TRBJ1-2 TRBD1 TRBV10-3 TGTGCCATCAGTGTGGGACAGGGCCCCTACACCTTC CAISVGQGPYTF
NA TRBJ2-3 TRBD2 TRBV5-1 TGCGCCAGCAGCTTCGGGACTAGCGGGGGTGATACGCAGTATTTT CASSFGTSGGDTQYF
NA TRBJ2-7 NA TRBV30 TGTGCCGCGGACAGTTACTACGAGCAGTACTTC CAADSYYEQYF
many TRBJ1-2 NA TRBV6-5 TGTGCCAGCAGTGCCAGAAACTATGGCTACACCTTC CASSARNYGYTF
many TRBJ2-2 NA TRBV6-5 TGTGCCAGCAGACCCGAGTGGGGGAAGAGCGGGGAGCTGTTTTTT CASRPEWGKSGELFF
many TRBJ1-1 TRBD1 TRBV11-2 TGTGCCAGCAGTAGGATGTCAGGGGGATACACTGAAGCTTTCTTT CASSRMSGGYTEAFF
many TRBJ1-6 TRBD1 TRBV7-3 TGTGCCAGCAGCTTCGCCGGACAGGGCAACAATTCACCCCTCCACTTT CASSFAGQGNNSPLHF
many TRBJ1-2 TRBD1 TRBV25-1 TGTGCCAGCAGTGAATACCCGGACAGGGGCTATGGCTACACCTTC CASSEYPDRGYGYTF
many TRBJ2-5 NA TRBV12-3/TRBV12-4 TGTGCCAGCAGGAAAGATCCGCTCCAAGAGACCCAGTACTTC CASRKDPLQETQYF